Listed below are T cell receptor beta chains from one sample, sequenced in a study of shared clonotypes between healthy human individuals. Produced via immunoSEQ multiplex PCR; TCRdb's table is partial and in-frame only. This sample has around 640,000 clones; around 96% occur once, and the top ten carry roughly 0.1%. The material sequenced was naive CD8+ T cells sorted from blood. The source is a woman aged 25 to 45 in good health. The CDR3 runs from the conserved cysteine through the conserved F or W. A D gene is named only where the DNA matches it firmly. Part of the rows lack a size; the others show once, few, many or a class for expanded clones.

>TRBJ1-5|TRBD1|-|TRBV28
TGTGCCAGCAGCTGGACAGGGAATAGCAATCAGCCCCAGCATTTT
CASSWTGNSNQPQHF
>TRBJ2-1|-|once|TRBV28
TGTGCCAGCATCTATCGAGGAAGCTACAATGAGCAGTTCTTC
CASIYRGSYNEQFF
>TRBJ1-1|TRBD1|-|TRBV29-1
TGCAGCGTTGAGCTGGACAGGGGGTATACTGAAGCTTTCTTT
CSVELDRGYTEAFF
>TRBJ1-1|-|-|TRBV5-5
TGTGCCAGCAGCCCGTTGGGGGACACTGAAGCTTTCTTT
CASSPLGDTEAFF
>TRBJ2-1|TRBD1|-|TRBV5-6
TGTGCCAGCAGCTTGGGGACAGGGCCCTCCTACAATGAGCAGTTCTTC
CASSLGTGPSYNEQFF
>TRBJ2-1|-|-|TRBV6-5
TGTGCCAGCAGTTCACAACTCGCCGACCGGGATGAGCAGTTCTTC
CASSSQLADRDEQFF
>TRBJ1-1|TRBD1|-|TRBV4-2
TGTGCCAGCAGCCCAACAGGACAGGGCGGCACTGAAGCTTTCTTT
CASSPTGQGGTEAFF
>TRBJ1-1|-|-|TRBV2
TGTGCCAGCAGTTTACAGGTGAACACTGAAGCTTTCTTT
CASSLQVNTEAFF
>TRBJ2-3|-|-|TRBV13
TGTGCCAGCAGCCGATCCTGGGCCCCCCAGGGGAAGGATACGCAGTATTTT
CASSRSWAPQGKDTQYF
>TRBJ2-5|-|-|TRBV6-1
TGTGCCAGCAGTTCTATCGGATGGGAGACCCAGTACTTC
CASSSIGWETQYF
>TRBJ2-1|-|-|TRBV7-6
TGTGCCAGCAGCTCGAGCAGCGGCAATGAGCAGTTCTTC
CASSSSSGNEQFF
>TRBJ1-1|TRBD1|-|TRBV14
TGTGCCAGCAGCCAACCCAGGGGGAAAGGGATGAACACTGAAGCTTTCTTT
CASSQPRGKGMNTEAFF
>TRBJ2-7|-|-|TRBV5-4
TGTGCCAGCAGCTTGTTTCAGGGGGGCTACGAGCAGTACTTC
CASSLFQGGYEQYF
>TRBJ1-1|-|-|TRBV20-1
TGCAGTGTTTGGGGGGGTAGTGAAGCTTTCTTT
CSVWGGSEAFF
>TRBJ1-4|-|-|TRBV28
TGTGCCAGCAGTTTCAATGGCTGGGCGGTTAATGAAAAACTGTTTTTT
CASSFNGWAVNEKLFF
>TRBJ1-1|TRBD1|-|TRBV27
TGTGCCAGCAGTGGTCCGGGACAGAAGAGCACTGAAGCTTTCTTT
CASSGPGQKSTEAFF
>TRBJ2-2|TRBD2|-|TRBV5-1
TGCGCCAGCAGCTTTTTATCGGCGGGAGGGCCCCCCGGGGAGCTGTTTTTT
CASSFLSAGGPPGELFF
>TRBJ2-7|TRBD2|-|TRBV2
TGTGCCAGCAGTCCGACTAGCGGGAGCCACGAGCAGTACTTC
CASSPTSGSHEQYF
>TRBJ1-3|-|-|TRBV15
TGTGCCACCAGCAGAGATGGATCTGATGGAAACACCATATATTTT
CATSRDGSDGNTIYF
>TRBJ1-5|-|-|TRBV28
TGTGCCAGCAGTCCCATTCCACCAGGGTATAGCAATCAGCCCCAGCATTTT
CASSPIPPGYSNQPQHF
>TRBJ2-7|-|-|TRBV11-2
TGTGCCAGCAGCTTTGGACAGACCTACGAGCAGTACTTC
CASSFGQTYEQYF
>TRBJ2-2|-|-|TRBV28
TGTGCCAGCAGCACCTATAACACCGGGGAGCTGTTTTTT
CASSTYNTGELFF
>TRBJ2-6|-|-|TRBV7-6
TGTGCCAGCAGCCCCGGGCGGTTAGGGTCTGGGGCCAACGTCCTGACTTTC
CASSPGRLGSGANVLTF
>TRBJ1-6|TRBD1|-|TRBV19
TGTGCCAGTAACGAGATGACAGGGGGAAATTCACCCCTCCACTTT
CASNEMTGGNSPLHF
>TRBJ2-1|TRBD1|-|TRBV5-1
TGCGCCAGCAGAACCACAGGGGCGGGCTACAATGAGCAGTTCTTC
CASRTTGAGYNEQFF
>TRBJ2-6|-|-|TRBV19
TGTGCCAGTAGTATCGTGGGGCAGGGCCGCTCTGGGGCCAACGTCCTGACTTTC
CASSIVGQGRSGANVLTF
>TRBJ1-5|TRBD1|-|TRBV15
TGTGCCACCAGCAGTGGGACAGGGAGGAATCAGCCCCAGCATTTT
CATSSGTGRNQPQHF
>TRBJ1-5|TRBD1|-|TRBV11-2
TGTGCCAGCAGCACAACACAGGGGAATCAGCCCCAGCATTTT
CASSTTQGNQPQHF
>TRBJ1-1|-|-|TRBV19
TGTGCCAGTAGTGGGTCGGGGGTAATGGGGTCTGACACTGAAGCTTTCTTT
CASSGSGVMGSDTEAFF
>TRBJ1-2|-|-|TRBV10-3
TGTGCCATCAGTGAGTCATTTTCGCCCGACCCCTATGGCTACACCTTC
CAISESFSPDPYGYTF
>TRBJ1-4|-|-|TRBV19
TGTGCCAGTAGTACTAAGCCCGATGACAGATCCGGGGGGGAAAAACTGTTTTTT
CASSTKPDDRSGGEKLFF
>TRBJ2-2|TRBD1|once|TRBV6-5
TGTGCCAGCAGTTCACAGGGGGCGGACACCGGGGAGCTGTTTTTT
CASSSQGADTGELFF
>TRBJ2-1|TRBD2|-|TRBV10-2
TGCGCCAGCAGTGATGAGCGGGAGGGCGTGCAGTTCTTC
CASSDEREGVQFF
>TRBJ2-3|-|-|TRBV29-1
TGCAGCGTTGAAGATCAGGCTACCCCTCCAGATACGCAGTATTTT
CSVEDQATPPDTQYF
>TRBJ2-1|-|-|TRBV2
TGTGCCACCCCGGGGTCCTCTCCCGCGGAATACAATGAGCAGTTCTTC
CATPGSSPAEYNEQFF
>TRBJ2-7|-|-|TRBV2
TGTGCCAGCAGTTCAGTGGAGGTTACAACCTACGAGCAGTACTTC
CASSSVEVTTYEQYF
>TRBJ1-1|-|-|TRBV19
TGTGCCAGTAGTCCCGGGACGGGAAACACTGAAGCTTTCTTT
CASSPGTGNTEAFF
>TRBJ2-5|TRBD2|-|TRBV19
TGTGCCAGTAGTATCTCGCTCGGGCGGGAGGATGGAGAGACCCAGTACTTC
CASSISLGREDGETQYF
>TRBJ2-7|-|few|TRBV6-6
TGTGCCAGCAGTTACTCGGGTTCCTACGAGCAGTACTTC
CASSYSGSYEQYF
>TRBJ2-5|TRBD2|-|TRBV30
TGTGCCTGGAGCGTTGGTGTCGCGGGAGAAGGGGAGACCCAGTACTTC
CAWSVGVAGEGETQYF
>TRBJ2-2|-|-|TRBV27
TGTGCCAGCAGTTTTGGAAGCACCGGGGAGCTGTTTTTT
CASSFGSTGELFF
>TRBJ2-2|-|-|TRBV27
TGTGCCAGCAGTCCTGGGACAGGGGAGCTGTTTTTT
CASSPGTGELFF
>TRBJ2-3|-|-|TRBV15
TGTGCCACCAGCAGAGATTCTTCCCCCAGGGAGTTTTTT
CATSRDSSPREFF
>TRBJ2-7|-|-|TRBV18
TGTGCCAGCTCACTCACGGGAGTGGATGAGCAGTACTTC
CASSLTGVDEQYF
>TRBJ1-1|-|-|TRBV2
TGTGCCAGCAGTGCTCAGAAGGGGCAGCCCATGAACACTGAAGCTTTCTTT
CASSAQKGQPMNTEAFF
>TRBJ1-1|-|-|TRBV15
TGTGCCACCAGCAGACCTGATTTGGGGGCCTGGAACACTGAAGCTTTCTTT
CATSRPDLGAWNTEAFF
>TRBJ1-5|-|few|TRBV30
TGTGCCTGGGGACCGACAGGAACGCTGGACAATCAGCCCCAGCATTTT
CAWGPTGTLDNQPQHF
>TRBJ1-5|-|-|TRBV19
TGTGCCAGTAGGACCGGGGGATGGCCCCAGCATTTT
CASRTGGWPQHF
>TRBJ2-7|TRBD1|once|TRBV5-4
TGTGCCAGCAGCCCACAGGGGTTTTACGAGCAGTACTTC
CASSPQGFYEQYF